The rows below give T cell receptor beta chains drawn from one sample of a study of beta chain features in type 1 diabetes. Only in-frame clones appear in the TCRdb table, and some are missing; sequencing was by immunoSEQ multiplex PCR. The table has 300,000 to 350,000 clones, around 8% seen once; the top ten hold around 0.44%. Sequencing was performed on central memory CD4+ T cells from blood. These receptors were collected from a woman aged 18-29 years in good health. Each CDR3 is given with its conserved first and last residue. Each record gives: V gene, J gene, clone size, D gene, CDR3 length, CDR3 protein, CDR3 DNA. A D gene is named only where the DNA matches it firmly. Size tells how often a clone was seen (once, few, many) or the class of an expanded clone, and some rows leave it out.

v_call: TRBV2
j_call: TRBJ2-5
clone_size: few
d_call: TRBD2
cdr3_length: 14
cdr3_aa: CASRISGSGETQYF
cdr3_nt: TGTGCCAGCAGAATTAGCGGGAGTGGAGAGACCCAGTACTTC

v_call: TRBV2
j_call: TRBJ2-3
clone_size: NA
d_call: TRBD2
cdr3_length: 15
cdr3_aa: CATKLAGVRADTQYF
cdr3_nt: TGTGCCACCAAATTAGCGGGAGTGAGGGCAGATACGCAGTATTTT

v_call: TRBV4-2
j_call: TRBJ1-1
clone_size: many
d_call: NA
cdr3_length: 14
cdr3_aa: CASSQATVNTEAFF
cdr3_nt: TGTGCCAGCAGCCAAGCAACCGTGAACACTGAAGCTTTCTTT

v_call: TRBV10-3
j_call: TRBJ2-7
clone_size: few
d_call: TRBD2
cdr3_length: 14
cdr3_aa: CAISEQAGNYEQYF
cdr3_nt: TGTGCCATCAGTGAGCAAGCGGGGAACTACGAGCAGTACTTC

v_call: TRBV7-2
j_call: TRBJ2-2
clone_size: many
d_call: NA
cdr3_length: 14
cdr3_aa: CASSYGRGYGELFF
cdr3_nt: TGTGCCAGCAGTTACGGACGTGGATATGGGGAGCTGTTTTTT

v_call: TRBV28
j_call: TRBJ1-5
clone_size: NA
d_call: NA
cdr3_length: 13
cdr3_aa: CASSHAVIQPQHF
cdr3_nt: TGTGCCAGCAGCCACGCGGTCATTCAGCCCCAGCATTTT

v_call: TRBV2
j_call: TRBJ1-2
clone_size: few
d_call: TRBD1
cdr3_length: 15
cdr3_aa: CASHKDRAILYGYTF
cdr3_nt: TGTGCCAGCCACAAAGACAGGGCGATACTCTATGGCTACACCTTC

v_call: TRBV6-5
j_call: TRBJ1-2
clone_size: few
d_call: NA
cdr3_length: 15
cdr3_aa: CASSYSIPANYGYTF
cdr3_nt: TGTGCCAGCAGTTACTCGATTCCAGCTAACTATGGCTACACCTTC

v_call: TRBV4-3
j_call: TRBJ2-3
clone_size: NA
d_call: NA
cdr3_length: 14
cdr3_aa: CASSQERYRDTQYF
cdr3_nt: TGCGCCAGCAGCCAAGAGCGGTACCGGGATACGCAGTATTTT

v_call: TRBV9
j_call: TRBJ2-2
clone_size: few
d_call: NA
cdr3_length: 16
cdr3_aa: CASSVQGTTGFGELFF
cdr3_nt: TGTGCCAGCAGCGTACAGGGGACTACCGGTTTCGGGGAGCTGTTTTTT

v_call: TRBV7-9
j_call: TRBJ1-3
clone_size: few
d_call: NA
cdr3_length: 15
cdr3_aa: CASDLSMSSGNTIYF
cdr3_nt: TGTGCCAGCGATCTCAGTATGAGCTCTGGAAACACCATATATTTT

v_call: TRBV5-1
j_call: TRBJ2-7
clone_size: NA
d_call: NA
cdr3_length: 14
cdr3_aa: CASSLAFGQDEQYF
cdr3_nt: TGCGCCAGCAGCTTGGCCTTCGGGCAGGACGAGCAGTACTTC

v_call: TRBV6-6
j_call: TRBJ2-1
clone_size: few
d_call: NA
cdr3_length: 12
cdr3_aa: CASSYLREKQFF
cdr3_nt: TGTGCCAGCAGTTACCTCCGGGAGAAGCAGTTCTTC

v_call: TRBV6-5
j_call: TRBJ2-3
clone_size: NA
d_call: TRBD2
cdr3_length: 16
cdr3_aa: CASSYGGTSGGSTQYF
cdr3_nt: TGTGCCAGCAGTTACGGAGGGACTAGCGGGGGCTCTACGCAGTATTTT

v_call: TRBV7-2
j_call: TRBJ1-4
clone_size: few
d_call: NA
cdr3_length: 12
cdr3_aa: CAVSGDNEKLFF
cdr3_nt: TGTGCCGTCTCAGGGGATAATGAAAAACTGTTTTTT

v_call: TRBV6-5
j_call: TRBJ1-1
clone_size: NA
d_call: NA
cdr3_length: 13
cdr3_aa: CASSPGGGRRAFF
cdr3_nt: TGTGCCAGCAGTCCCGGGGGCGGAAGGCGAGCTTTCTTT

v_call: TRBV18
j_call: TRBJ1-1
clone_size: NA
d_call: TRBD1
cdr3_length: 12
cdr3_aa: CASSPDREEAFF
cdr3_nt: TGTGCCAGCTCACCGGACAGGGAAGAAGCTTTCTTT

v_call: TRBV5-1
j_call: TRBJ2-3
clone_size: NA
d_call: NA
cdr3_length: 13
cdr3_aa: CASSADTADTQYF
cdr3_nt: TGCGCCAGCAGCGCTGACACGGCAGATACGCAGTATTTT

v_call: TRBV10-3
j_call: TRBJ2-2
clone_size: NA
d_call: TRBD1
cdr3_length: 15
cdr3_aa: CAISGRDRFAGELFF
cdr3_nt: TGTGCCATCAGTGGCCGGGACAGATTTGCCGGGGAGCTGTTTTTT

v_call: TRBV7-2
j_call: TRBJ1-5
clone_size: NA
d_call: NA
cdr3_length: 16
cdr3_aa: CASSLEGPGMGQPQHF
cdr3_nt: TGTGCCAGCAGCTTAGAAGGGCCGGGAATGGGTCAGCCCCAGCATTTT

v_call: TRBV5-6
j_call: TRBJ1-4
clone_size: NA
d_call: TRBD1
cdr3_length: 15
cdr3_aa: CASSLQGQRNEKLFF
cdr3_nt: TGTGCCAGCAGCTTGCAGGGACAGCGTAATGAAAAACTGTTTTTT

v_call: TRBV7-9
j_call: TRBJ1-5
clone_size: few
d_call: NA
cdr3_length: 14
cdr3_aa: CASSLVDGNQPQHF
cdr3_nt: TGTGCCAGCAGCTTGGTGGACGGGAATCAGCCCCAGCATTTT

v_call: TRBV28
j_call: TRBJ1-1
clone_size: NA
d_call: TRBD1
cdr3_length: 14
cdr3_aa: CASSLQGARTEAFF
cdr3_nt: TGTGCCAGCAGTTTGCAGGGGGCGAGGACTGAAGCTTTCTTT

v_call: TRBV5-4
j_call: TRBJ2-2
clone_size: few
d_call: TRBD2
cdr3_length: 15
cdr3_aa: CASSLQARGAGELFF
cdr3_nt: TGTGCCAGCAGCTTGCAGGCCCGGGGGGCCGGGGAGCTGTTTTTT

v_call: TRBV7-2
j_call: TRBJ2-6
clone_size: NA
d_call: NA
cdr3_length: 16
cdr3_aa: CASSLWHSSGANVLTF
cdr3_nt: TGTGCCAGCAGCTTATGGCACTCCTCTGGGGCCAACGTCCTGACTTTC

v_call: TRBV4-3
j_call: TRBJ2-2
clone_size: NA
d_call: TRBD2
cdr3_length: 17
cdr3_aa: CASSQDLKASGTGELFF
cdr3_nt: TGCGCCAGCAGCCAAGATCTTAAGGCTAGCGGCACCGGGGAGCTGTTTTTT

v_call: TRBV27
j_call: TRBJ2-2
clone_size: NA
d_call: TRBD2
cdr3_length: 18
cdr3_aa: CASSFAPRWEGRGGELFF
cdr3_nt: TGTGCCAGCAGTTTCGCCCCCCGGTGGGAGGGCCGTGGCGGGGAGCTGTTTTTT

v_call: TRBV19
j_call: TRBJ2-3
clone_size: few
d_call: NA
cdr3_length: 16
cdr3_aa: CASSNALKTSTDTQYF
cdr3_nt: TGTGCCAGTAGTAATGCCCTTAAAACTAGCACAGATACGCAGTATTTT

v_call: TRBV7-2
j_call: TRBJ2-7
clone_size: NA
d_call: NA
cdr3_length: 11
cdr3_aa: CASSLDYEQYF
cdr3_nt: TGTGCCAGCAGCTTAGACTACGAGCAGTACTTC

v_call: TRBV18
j_call: TRBJ1-4
clone_size: NA
d_call: NA
cdr3_length: 13
cdr3_aa: CASSMSPDEKLFF
cdr3_nt: TGTGCCAGCTCGATGTCCCCTGATGAAAAACTGTTTTTT

v_call: TRBV7-2
j_call: TRBJ2-5
clone_size: NA
d_call: NA
cdr3_length: 15
cdr3_aa: CASSPSTGSGETQYF
cdr3_nt: TGTGCCAGCAGCCCTTCAACAGGATCGGGAGAGACCCAGTACTTC

v_call: TRBV7-2
j_call: TRBJ2-1
clone_size: few
d_call: NA
cdr3_length: 16
cdr3_aa: CASSLAGAGVRHEQFF
cdr3_nt: TGTGCCAGCAGCTTAGCGGGGGCGGGAGTTAGGCATGAGCAGTTCTTC

v_call: TRBV4-3
j_call: TRBJ1-1
clone_size: NA
d_call: NA
cdr3_length: 14
cdr3_aa: CASSPVQENTEAFF
cdr3_nt: TGCGCCAGCAGTCCAGTTCAGGAGAACACTGAAGCTTTCTTT

v_call: TRBV29-1
j_call: TRBJ2-4
clone_size: NA
d_call: TRBD1
cdr3_length: 14
cdr3_aa: CSVKIRTGIDIQYF
cdr3_nt: TGCAGCGTTAAAATAAGGACAGGTATCGACATTCAGTACTTC

v_call: TRBV5-1
j_call: TRBJ1-4
clone_size: NA
d_call: NA
cdr3_length: 14
cdr3_aa: CASSFRGVEEKLFF
cdr3_nt: TGCGCCAGCAGCTTCCGGGGGGTCGAAGAAAAACTGTTTTTT

v_call: TRBV2
j_call: TRBJ2-7
clone_size: NA
d_call: NA
cdr3_length: 15
cdr3_aa: CAGSELEDSLIGQYF
cdr3_nt: TGTGCCGGCAGTGAGTTGGAGGACAGTCTCATCGGGCAGTACTTC

v_call: TRBV28
j_call: TRBJ1-5
clone_size: many
d_call: NA
cdr3_length: 13
cdr3_aa: CASSLGVRQPQHF
cdr3_nt: TGTGCCAGCAGTTTAGGAGTGAGGCAGCCCCAGCATTTT

v_call: TRBV9
j_call: TRBJ2-6
clone_size: NA
d_call: NA
cdr3_length: 14
cdr3_aa: CASSKRSGANVLTF
cdr3_nt: TGTGCCAGCAGCAAAAGGAGCGGGGCCAACGTCCTGACTTTC

v_call: TRBV10-3
j_call: TRBJ2-1
clone_size: NA
d_call: NA
cdr3_length: 16
cdr3_aa: CAISETGQPSYNEQFF
cdr3_nt: TGTGCCATCAGTGAGACGGGGCAGCCCTCCTACAATGAGCAGTTCTTC

v_call: TRBV4-2
j_call: TRBJ1-2
clone_size: NA
d_call: NA
cdr3_length: 14
cdr3_aa: CASSQDPWIGGYTF
cdr3_nt: TGTGCCAGCAGCCAAGATCCCTGGATTGGTGGCTACACCTTC

v_call: TRBV29-1
j_call: TRBJ2-1
clone_size: NA
d_call: TRBD2
cdr3_length: 16
cdr3_aa: CSVDHTGTSGMYEQFF
cdr3_nt: TGCAGCGTTGACCACACCGGGACTAGCGGGATGTATGAGCAGTTCTTC

v_call: TRBV7-9
j_call: TRBJ1-1
clone_size: many
d_call: NA
cdr3_length: 18
cdr3_aa: CASRYLRLQGTRETEAFF
cdr3_nt: TGTGCCAGCAGATATTTACGTCTTCAGGGGACCCGAGAGACTGAAGCTTTCTTT

v_call: TRBV29-1
j_call: TRBJ1-2
clone_size: few
d_call: NA
cdr3_length: 12
cdr3_aa: CSVDAGNYGYTF
cdr3_nt: TGCAGCGTTGACGCCGGAAACTATGGCTACACCTTC

v_call: TRBV28
j_call: TRBJ2-5
clone_size: few
d_call: NA
cdr3_length: 12
cdr3_aa: CASSLTQETQYF
cdr3_nt: TGTGCCAGCAGTTTAACACAAGAGACCCAGTACTTC

v_call: TRBV28
j_call: TRBJ1-5
clone_size: many
d_call: TRBD1
cdr3_length: 15
cdr3_aa: CASSLGGQGDQPQHF
cdr3_nt: TGTGCCAGCAGTTTGGGAGGCCAGGGGGATCAGCCCCAGCATTTT

v_call: TRBV7-3
j_call: TRBJ2-7
clone_size: NA
d_call: TRBD2
cdr3_length: 16
cdr3_aa: CASSLGAGLAGHEQYF
cdr3_nt: TGTGCCAGCAGCTTAGGGGCGGGACTAGCGGGACACGAGCAGTACTTC